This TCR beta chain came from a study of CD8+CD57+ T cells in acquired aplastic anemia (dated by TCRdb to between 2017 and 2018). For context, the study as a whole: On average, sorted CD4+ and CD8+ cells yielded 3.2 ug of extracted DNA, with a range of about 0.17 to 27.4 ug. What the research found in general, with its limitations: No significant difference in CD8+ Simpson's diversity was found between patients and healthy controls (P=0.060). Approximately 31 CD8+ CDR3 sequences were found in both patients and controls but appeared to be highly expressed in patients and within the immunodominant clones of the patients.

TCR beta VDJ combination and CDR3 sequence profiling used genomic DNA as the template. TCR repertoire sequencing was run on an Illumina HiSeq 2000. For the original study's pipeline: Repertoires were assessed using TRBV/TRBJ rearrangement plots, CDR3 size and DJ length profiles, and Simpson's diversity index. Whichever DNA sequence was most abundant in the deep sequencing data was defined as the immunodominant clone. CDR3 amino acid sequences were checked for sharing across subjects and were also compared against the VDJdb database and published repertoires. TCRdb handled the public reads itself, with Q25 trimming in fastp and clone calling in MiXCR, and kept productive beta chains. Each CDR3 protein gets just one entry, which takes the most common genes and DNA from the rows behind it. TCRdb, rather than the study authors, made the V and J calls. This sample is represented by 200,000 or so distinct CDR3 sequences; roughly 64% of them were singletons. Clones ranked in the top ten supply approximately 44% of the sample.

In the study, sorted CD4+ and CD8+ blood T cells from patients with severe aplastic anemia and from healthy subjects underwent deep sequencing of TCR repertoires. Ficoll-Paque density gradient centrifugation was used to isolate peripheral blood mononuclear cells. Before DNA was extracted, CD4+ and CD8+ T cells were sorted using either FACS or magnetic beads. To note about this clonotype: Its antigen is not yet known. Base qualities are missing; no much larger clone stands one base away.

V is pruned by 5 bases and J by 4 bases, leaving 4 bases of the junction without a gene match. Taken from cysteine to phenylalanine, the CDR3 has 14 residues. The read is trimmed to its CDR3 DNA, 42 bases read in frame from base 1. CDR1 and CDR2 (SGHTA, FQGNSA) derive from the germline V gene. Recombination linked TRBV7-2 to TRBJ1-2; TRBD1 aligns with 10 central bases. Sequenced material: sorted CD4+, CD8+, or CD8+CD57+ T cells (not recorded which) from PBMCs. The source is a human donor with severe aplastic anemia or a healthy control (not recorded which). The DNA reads TGTGCCAGCAGCACGACAGGGGGCCCCTATGGCTACACCTTC. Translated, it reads CASSTTGGPYGYTF.